This T cell receptor (beta chain) was sequenced in a study of a mutant IDH1 vaccine in newly diagnosed glioma. At the level of the study: The initiation of vaccination occurred 4-6 weeks after radiotherapy alone, or with temozolomide cycles. Receipt of radiotherapy, temozolomide, or both preceded the study, and most received both.

Study observations and caveats: With respect to changes in top peripheral T cell clonotypes, pseudoprogression seemed unrelated. Of all patients, around 93% showed vaccine-induced immune responses.

A note on this clone: What it binds is not known.

Germline V gives CDR1 SGHVS, CDR2 FQNEAQ. Trimming took 3 bases from V and 4 from J; bases not matched to a gene: 2. This CDR3 has 13 residues. Time point: week 35, safety follow-up. Every vaccine dose comprised 300 ug of mutant IDH1 20-mer peptide plus topical imiquimod. The table came from immunoSEQ multiplex PCR; TCRdb's copy has only in-frame clones and leaves some out. The repertoire includes about 72,000 clones, 84% of them detected once, and 12% sits in the top ten. Sequenced here: PBMCs, sampled from a glioma patient whose treatment included an IDH1 peptide vaccine. The gene calls are TRBV7-8 and TRBJ1-2, with 7 bases identical to TRBD1. The source is a man between 18 and 35 years old with glioma. CDR3: CASSFRDSYGYTF. The CDR3 region has the DNA TGTGCCAGCAGCTTCAGGGACAGCTATGGCTACACCTTC.